The 18 T cell receptor beta chains below were found in one sample sequenced in a study of shared clonotypes between healthy human individuals. TCRdb's copy holds only in-frame clones and misses some; the assay was immunoSEQ multiplex PCR. The data contain over a million clones, about 80% of them seen just once; the ten biggest clones take up 1.4%. The sequenced material came from memory CD4+ T cells sorted from blood. Subset meaning: CD45RA-negative fraction. The source is a man between 18 and 29 years old in good health.

This clone was seen a single time. The rearrangement joins TRBV28 to TRBJ2-5, with unresolved D. V was pared by 6 bases and J by 6 bases, with 5 bases between. This CDR3 region has 10 residues. The germline V gene encodes CDR1 MDHEN and CDR2 SYDVKM. CDR3 nucleotides: TGTGCCAGCAGCGGCCAGACCCAGTACTTC. Residues: CASSGQTQYF.

The chain uses TRBV11-1 and TRBJ1-1; 10 bases fit TRBD1. Germline-derived CDR1 and CDR2 are SGHAT and FQDESV (reference sequence). Trimming took 5 bases from V and 3 from J; bases not matched to a gene: 12. The CDR3 runs 17 residues. The CDR3 DNA follows: TGTGCCAGCAGCCGTATGGGACAGGGGAACACTTACACTGAAGCTTTCTTT. Amino acid sequence: CASSRMGQGNTYTEAFF.

This chain joins TRBV19 and TRBJ2-1; D is possibly TRBD2 (6 bases). Trimming removed 3 bases at V and 2 bases at J, with 11 bases between. CDR3 length: 15 amino acids. Germline CDR1 and CDR2: LNHDA and SQIVND (reference sequence). The CDR3, as DNA: TGTGCCAGTAGTATTTCCTCGGGGGCCTACAATGAGCAGTTCTTC. Its protein product is CASSISSGAYNEQFF.

In its sample, this clone was seen once. This chain links TRBV4-1 with TRBJ2-2; a weak D match, TRBD2 (5 bases). The V end lost 0 bases, the J end lost 6 bases, and 11 bases lay between the germline ends. The CDR3 is 15 residues long. From germline, CDR1 is MGHRA and CDR2 YSYEKL. The CDR3 DNA reads as TGCGCCAGCAGCCAAGATAGTTTGGAGGCCGGGGAGCTGTTTTTT. This sequence encodes CASSQDSLEAGELFF.

The chain combines TRBV6-1 with TRBJ1-6; D remains unclear. Per the germline V gene, CDR1 is MNHNS and CDR2 is SASEGT. The length of the CDR3 is 12 residues. The V end was cut by 10 bases, the J end by 7 bases, with 11 bases between. CDR3: CATLAGNSPLHF. The CDR3 nucleotides are TGTGCCACCTTAGCAGGAAATTCACCCCTCCACTTT.

V and J are TRBV7-2 and TRBJ2-2; perhaps TRBD2 as D (5 bases). Between the trimmed V and J ends, which lost 5 bases and 5 bases, there was a span of 12 bases. Germline V gene sequence: CDR1 SGHTA, CDR2 FQGNSA. This CDR3 spans 14 amino acids. DNA for the CDR3: TGTGCCAGCAGCCTCACCCGGGATACCGGGGAGCTGTTTTTT. Translating it yields CASSLTRDTGELFF.

The CDR3 bases are TGTGCCAGCAGTTACGACAGTAGGGGCCCTGAAGCTTTCTTT. This codes for CASSYDSRGPEAFF. This chain uses TRBV6-6 with TRBJ1-1; the D gene is possibly TRBD1 (5 bases). Germline V CDR1 and CDR2: MNHNY, SVGAGI (reference sequence). V gave up 2 bases and J gave up 6 bases, with 13 bases separating them. The CDR3 contains 14 residues.

This chain connects TRBV28 to TRBJ2-7; D is unresolved. The germline CDR1 and CDR2 sequences are MDHEN and SYDVKM. The CDR3 consists of 12 residues. The V gene lost 5 bases and the J gene lost 9 bases, with 14 bases spanning the gap. CDR3 sequence reads: CASSIDRFGQYF. As DNA, the CDR3 is TGTGCCAGCAGTATCGATAGGTTCGGGCAGTACTTC.

This chain links TRBV7-2 with TRBJ2-2; the D is unclear. The CDR3 extends over 12 amino acids. V lost 4 bases, J lost 7 bases, and 7 bases lay in between. CDR1 is SGHTA and CDR2 is FQGNSA in the germline V gene. CDR3 coding DNA: TGTGCCAGCAGCTATATCAGCGGGGAGCTGTTTTTT. Residues: CASSYISGELFF.

The chain has TRBV2 and TRBJ2-2; D possibly corresponds to TRBD1 (6 bases). Looked up from germline, CDR1 is SNHLY and CDR2 is FYNNEI. Trimming shortened V by 6 bases and J by 7 bases, and 15 bases separated the two germline ends. There are 14 residues in the CDR3. As DNA, the CDR3 is TGTGCCAGCAGAGAGCAGGGGACGGTCGGGGAGCTGTTTTTT. Translated: CASREQGTVGELFF.

The chain employs TRBV6-1 and TRBJ1-5; D might be TRBD1 (6 bases). CDR1 MNHNS and CDR2 SASEGT come from the germline V gene. V shed 5 bases and J shed 0 bases, with 11 bases lying between them. CDR3 length equals 15 residues. The CDR3 sequence is CASSRTVYSNQPQHF. The CDR3 coding sequence is TGTGCCAGCAGTAGGACAGTCTATAGCAATCAGCCCCAGCATTTT.

This sequence joins TRBV7-2 and TRBJ1-2; D is uncertain. This CDR3 has 12 amino acids. Germline lookup yields CDR1 SGHTA and CDR2 FQGNSA. V was cut by 5 bases and J by 8 bases, with 12 bases left in between. The CDR3 loop reads CASSANREGYTF. The CDR3, as DNA: TGTGCCAGCAGCGCGAACAGAGAGGGCTACACCTTC.

The CDR3 sequence is CASSLNPHPAGGDEQFF. DNA for the CDR3: TGTGCCAGCAGTTTAAACCCCCATCCAGCGGGGGGGGATGAGCAGTTCTTC. This rearrangement joins TRBV27 to TRBJ2-1, with 10 nucleotides matching TRBD2. Germline CDR1 reads MNHEY; CDR2 reads SMNVEV (reference sequence). The junction had 12 bases not matched to a gene; V was cut back by 2 bases and J by 8 bases. This CDR3 spans 17 amino acids.

The chain couples TRBV5-1 to TRBJ2-7; D remains ambiguous. V gave up 0 bases and J gave up 4 bases, with 11 bases separating them. The germline V gene encodes CDR1 SGHRS and CDR2 YFSETQ. The CDR3 runs to 14 residues. This chain's CDR3 is CASSLGQRDYEQYF. CDR3 DNA: TGCGCCAGCAGCTTGGGGCAGCGAGATTACGAGCAGTACTTC.

CDR3 DNA: TGTGCCAGCAGCGGAGGAAACACCATATATTTT. Protein: CASSGGNTIYF. The chain recombines TRBV5-8 with TRBJ1-3, with D uncertain. The V end was cut by 4 bases, the J end by 4 bases, with 3 bases between. Germline CDR1 is SGHTS and CDR2 is YDEGEE. The CDR3 loop spans 11 amino acids.

The chain couples TRBV5-1 to TRBJ1-3, with D possibly being TRBD1 (6 bases). V was trimmed by 4 bases and J by 3 bases, leaving 11 bases between them. Germline V gene data show CDR1 as SGHRS and CDR2 as YFSETQ. The length of the CDR3 is 14 residues. CDR3 protein: CASSPQGDGNTIYF. The DNA of the CDR3 is TGCGCCAGCAGCCCACAGGGTGATGGAAACACCATATATTTT.

The chain links TRBV5-6 to TRBJ1-2; 9 bases line up with TRBD1. Trimming at V came to 5 bases and at J to 14 bases, leaving 19 bases not matched to a gene. This CDR3 region has 15 residues. Germline-derived CDR1 and CDR2 are SGHDT and YYEEEE. The CDR3 here is CASSSVALPGQGATF. For the CDR3, the DNA is TGTGCCAGCAGTTCTGTTGCCCTCCCGGGACAGGGCGCTACCTTC. Looking up the rest from reference TRBV5-6 and TRBJ1-2 gives the full variable domain: DAGVTQSPTHLIKTRGQQVTLRCSPKSGHDTVSWYQQALGQGPQFIFQYYEEEERQRGNFPDRFSGHQFPNYSSELNVNALLLGDSALYLCASSSVALPGQGATFGSGTRLTVV.

The chain uses TRBV5-6 and TRBJ2-3, with 9 bases lining up with TRBD2. Germline V gene sequence: CDR1 SGHDT, CDR2 YYEEEE. Trimming removed 3 bases from V and 4 bases from J; junction bases left unmatched: 9. The CDR3 is 16 residues long. The CDR3 region is CASSWKGRGGPDTQYF. CDR3 in DNA: TGTGCCAGCAGCTGGAAGGGGCGGGGGGGCCCAGATACGCAGTATTTT.